This T cell receptor beta chain was documented in a study of blood T cell repertoires in COVID-19. Study-wide background: PBMCs, B-cell-depleted T cells, or T cells provided the cDNA or gDNA that made up the material.

Adults between about 18 and 89 years of age took part from 20 to 25 US areas. Participants had their cohort set by participant-reported clinical history. As processed by the authors: Researchers report that nucleated cell counts were estimated from reference gene primer amplification. Generated by immunoSEQ multiplex PCR, the TCRdb table keeps only in-frame clones and is missing some. From that table come the V and J calls and clone size; the DNA was used to work out D and trimming. Here the sample spans 200,000 or so clones, 86% being singletons. The clonotype originates from a middle-aged woman with acute COVID-19. Input material: PBMCs or T cells enriched from blood (not recorded which).

CDR3 sequence reads: CASSEGAIYEQYV. The CDR3 DNA reads TGTGCCAGCAGTGAGGGGGCTATTTACGAGCAGTACGTC. This rearrangement joins TRBV6-1 to TRBJ2-7; tentatively, D is TRBD1 (6 bases). This CDR3 is 13 amino acids long. Germline loops: CDR1 MNHNS, CDR2 SASEGT. V was clipped by 3 bases and J by 4 bases, with 10 bases between them.